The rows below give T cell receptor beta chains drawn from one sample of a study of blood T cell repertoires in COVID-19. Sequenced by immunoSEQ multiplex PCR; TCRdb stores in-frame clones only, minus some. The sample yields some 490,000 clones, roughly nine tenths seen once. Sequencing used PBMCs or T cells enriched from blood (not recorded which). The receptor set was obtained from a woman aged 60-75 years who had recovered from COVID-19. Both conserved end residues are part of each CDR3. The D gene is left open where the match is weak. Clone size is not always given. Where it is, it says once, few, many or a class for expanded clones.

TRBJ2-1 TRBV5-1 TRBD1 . TGCGCCAGCAGCTTCCGAGGGACAGGGGGACCCTACAATGAGCAGTTCTTC CASSFRGTGGPYNEQFF
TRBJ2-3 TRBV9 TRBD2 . TGTGCCAGCAGCGTAGGACTAGCGGTTCCAGATACGCAGTATTTT CASSVGLAVPDTQYF
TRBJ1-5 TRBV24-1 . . TGTGCCGCACAGGGAATGAATCAGCCCCAGCATTTT CAAQGMNQPQHF
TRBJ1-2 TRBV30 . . TGTGCCTGGAGTGTACAGAGTAACTATGGCTACACCTTC CAWSVQSNYGYTF
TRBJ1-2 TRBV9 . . TGTGCCAGCAGCGTAGGAGGGGGGGCGTCGAGTGGCTACACCTTC CASSVGGGASSGYTF
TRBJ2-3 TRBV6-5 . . TGTGCCAGCAGTTACTCGCTGACCTCGGGTACGCAGTATTTT CASSYSLTSGTQYF
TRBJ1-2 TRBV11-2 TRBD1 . TGTGCCAGCAGCTTAGTGTTTGAGGCGAGGGACAGGGACTATGGCTACACCTTC CASSLVFEARDRDYGYTF
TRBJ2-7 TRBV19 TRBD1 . TGTGCCAGTAACCCGGGACAGGGGGCCTACGAGCAGTACTTC CASNPGQGAYEQYF
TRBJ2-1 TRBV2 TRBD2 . TGTGCCAGCAGTGACGTCTCCGGGGGGTTTAGTGAGCAGTTCTTC CASSDVSGGFSEQFF
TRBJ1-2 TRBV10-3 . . TGTGCCATCACAGCAGGGCAATATGGCTACACCTTC CAITAGQYGYTF
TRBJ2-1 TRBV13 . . TGTGCCAGCAGCTTAGGCCGGAGCTCCTACAATGAGCAGTTCTTC CASSLGRSSYNEQFF
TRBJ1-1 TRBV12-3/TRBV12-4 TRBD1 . TGTGCCAGCAGTCGGGACAGGGGGTCGGCTTTCTTT CASSRDRGSAFF
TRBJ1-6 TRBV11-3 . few TGTGCCAGCAGCTTAGCAGCCTATAATTCACCCCTCCACTTT CASSLAAYNSPLHF
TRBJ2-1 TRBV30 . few TGTGCCTGGGGTCGGACAGCCTACAATGAGCAGTTCTTC CAWGRTAYNEQFF
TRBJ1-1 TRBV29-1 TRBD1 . TGCAGCGTTGTCGACAGGGGGAACACTGAAGCTTTCTTT CSVVDRGNTEAFF
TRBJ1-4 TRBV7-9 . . TGTGCCAGCAGCTTAGGACAGTTTAATGAAAAACTGTTTTTT CASSLGQFNEKLFF